Shown below are 18 T cell receptor beta chains from a single sample sequenced in a study of blood T cells in healthy people across ages (dated by TCRdb to the mid-2010s). Libraries were constructed by 5' RACE. The sample was run on an Illumina HiSeq 2500. The second PCR ran for roughly 7 to 12 cycles and used a J-beta primer mix along with a sample-barcoded 5' primer. TCRdb cleaned the public reads at Q25 with fastp, built clones with MiXCR and kept in-frame beta chains. Rows merge per CDR3 protein into single entries with the most common DNA and genes. The sample table contains about 1.5 million distinct CDR3 sequences; only one count was recorded for approximately 39% of them. Around 4% of the sample rests with the top ten. The material sequenced was blood. The receptors stem from a woman aged 18-35 years in good health.

The gene calls are TRBV7-2 and TRBJ2-7; D is possibly TRBD1 (6 bases). The ends were cut back, 3 bases at V and 2 bases at J, with 14 bases in the middle. The CDR3 length is 15 residues. Germline V gene sequence: CDR1 SGHTA, CDR2 FQGNSA. CDR3 protein: CASSFEGHGPYEQYF. CDR3 coding DNA: TGTGCCAGCAGCTTCGAGGGACATGGACCCTACGAGCAGTACTTC. Looking up the rest from reference TRBV7-2 and TRBJ2-7 gives the full variable domain: GAGVSQSPSNKVTEKGKDVELRCDPISGHTALYWYRQSLGQGLEFLIYFQGNSAPDKSGLPSDRFSAERTGGSVSTLTIQRTQQEDSAVYLCASSFEGHGPYEQYFGPGTRLTVT.

The genes are TRBV12-3 or TRBV12-4 and TRBJ1-5; D not resolved. With 3 bases removed from V and 2 bases from J, the gap between germline ends came to 5 bases. The length of the CDR3 is 13 residues. DNA of the CDR3: TGTGCCAGCAGTTTGATGCGCAATCAGCCCCAGCATTTT. Encoded protein: CASSLMRNQPQHF.

This clonotype turned up a few times. The chain employs TRBV2 and TRBJ2-1; either TRBD1 or TRBD2 may fit D (6 bases each). This CDR3 has 19 residues. Trimming stripped 2 bases from V and 7 bases from J, with 27 bases between. Germline values: CDR1 SNHLY, CDR2 FYNNEI. This CDR3 reads CASSEFRGGFREKRNEQFF. CDR3 in DNA: TGTGCCAGCAGTGAATTCAGGGGCGGATTTCGGGAGAAAAGGAATGAGCAGTTCTTC. The full variable domain, with the rest looked up from reference TRBV2 and TRBJ2-1, is EPEVTQTPSHQVTQMGQEVILRCVPISNHLYFYWYRQILGQKVEFLVSFYNNEISEKSEIFDDQFSVERPDGSNFTLKIRSTKLEDSAMYFCASSEFRGGFREKRNEQFFGPGTRLTVL.

This clonotype came up once. J is TRBJ2-5 and V is TRBV6-5; possibly TRBD2 for D (5 bases). Germline CDR1 is MNHEY and CDR2 is SVGAGI. Trimming stripped 2 bases from V and 11 bases from J, with 15 bases between. This CDR3 spans 13 amino acids. The CDR3 nucleotides are TGTGCCAGCAGTTACCTGAGCGGAAATGAGCAGTACTTC. It is translated as CASSYLSGNEQYF.

The V and J genes are TRBV12-3 or TRBV12-4 and TRBJ1-2; the D gene is possibly TRBD1 (5 bases). Deletions cut 5 bases from V and 5 bases from J, with 15 bases between. The CDR3 contains 14 residues. The CDR3 region has the DNA TGTGCCAGCAGTCCCAACGACAGCGGTTATGGCTACACCTTC. Amino acid sequence: CASSPNDSGYGYTF.

This clonotype was seen only a few times. The CDR3 loop is CASSAEGSAYNEQFF. CDR3 coding DNA: TGTGCCAGCAGCGCCGAGGGGTCAGCCTACAATGAGCAGTTCTTC. The chain carries TRBV9 and TRBJ2-1; either TRBD1 or TRBD2 may supply D (5 bases each). The CDR3 sequence is 15 residues long. Germline CDR1 reads SGDLS; CDR2 reads YYNGEE. V shed 3 bases and J shed 2 bases, with 12 bases lying between them.

This rearrangement joins TRBV20-1 to TRBJ1-1; TRBD1 is a possible D gene (6 bases). Germline assignment: CDR1 DFQATT and CDR2 SNEGSKA (reference sequence). V lost 3 bases and J lost 0, with 14 bases in between. The CDR3 has 15 residues. The CDR3 sequence is CSARKQTGVNTEAFF. The CDR3, as DNA: TGCAGTGCTAGGAAACAGACAGGAGTGAACACTGAAGCTTTCTTT.

Regarding this clonotype: One end of the junction fails to match germline, which may point to a read error. V gene TRBV7-3 combines with J gene TRBJ2-5, with a possible D match to TRBD2 (7 bases). There are 14 residues in the CDR3. Germline V CDR1 and CDR2: SGHTA, FQGTGA. CDR3 coding DNA: TGTGCCAGCAGCCCCGTCGGGGGGCAAGACACCCAGTACTTC. Its protein is CASSPVGGQDTQYF. The variable domain in full, completed from reference TRBV7-3 and TRBJ2-5, reads GAGVSQTPSNKVTEKGKYVELRCDPISGHTALYWYRQSLGQGPEFLIYFQGTGAADDSGLPNDRFFAVRPEGSVSTLKIQRTERGDSAVYLCASSPVGGQDTQYFGPGTRLLVL.

The chain combines TRBV7-2 with TRBJ2-3, with D tentatively TRBD1 or TRBD2 (5 bases each). The CDR3 loop spans 16 amino acids. Trimming pared 2 bases from V and 2 bases from J, leaving 14 bases between. Germline CDR1 and CDR2: SGHTA and FQGNSA. The CDR3, as DNA: TGTGCCAGCAGCTTATATCGGGGCCAGACCACAGATACGCAGTATTTT. Its translation: CASSLYRGQTTDTQYF.

This clonotype has just a few counts. CDR3 in DNA: TGTGCCAGCAGCGAAACAGCCACGCGGCAAGAGACCCAGTACTTC. Amino acids: CASSETATRQETQYF. The chain recombines TRBV9 with TRBJ2-5, with D hard to call. The CDR3 totals 15 residues. Germline-derived CDR1 and CDR2 are SGDLS and YYNGEE. The V and J ends lost 3 bases and 2 bases respectively, with 14 bases between them.

This clonotype has more than one count but fewer than ten. The V and J genes are TRBV30 and TRBJ2-6; D is perhaps TRBD1 (5 bases). Germline values: CDR1 GTSNPN, CDR2 SVGIG (reference sequence). The CDR3 loop spans 14 amino acids. DNA for the CDR3: TGTGCTCTGACAGCTCTCTCTGGGGCCAACGTCCTGACTTTC. Residues: CALTALSGANVLTF.

V gene TRBV29-1 combines with J gene TRBJ1-4; TRBD1 is a possible D gene (6 bases). V was trimmed by 5 bases and J by 8 bases, leaving 21 bases between them. This CDR3 has 15 residues. The germline V gene encodes CDR1 SQVTM and CDR2 ANQGSEA. In DNA, the CDR3 is TGCAGCGTTCATACTACACAGGGCGGAAAGGAAAAACTGTTTTTT. It encodes CSVHTTQGGKEKLFF. Looking up the rest from reference TRBV29-1 and TRBJ1-4 gives the full variable domain: SAVISQKPSRDICQRGTSLTIQCQVDSQVTMMFWYRQQPGQSLTLIATANQGSEATYESGFVIDKFPISRPNLTFSTLTVSNMSPEDSSIYLCSVHTTQGGKEKLFFGSGTQLSVL.

The table lists this clonotype with a count of one. The CDR3 is CASSPRPRGSYNEQFF. CDR3 coding DNA: TGTGCCAGCAGTCCGAGGCCCAGGGGGTCCTACAATGAGCAGTTCTTC. The J gene is TRBJ2-1, the V gene TRBV6-2 or TRBV6-3; 7 bases agree with TRBD1. Trimming at V came to 5 bases and at J to 1 base, leaving 8 bases not matched to a gene. The CDR3 loop spans 16 amino acids. The V gene's germline CDR1 is MNHEY and CDR2 SVGEGT.

There are a few counts of this clonotype. This sequence joins TRBV12-3 or TRBV12-4 and TRBJ2-3, with D possibly TRBD2 on 5 matching bases. This CDR3 has 16 residues. V shed 2 bases and J shed 4 bases, with 16 bases lying between them. The CDR3, as DNA: TGTGCCAGCAGTTTATGGTTAGCCCCGGAGGCAGATACGCAGTATTTT. Its protein is CASSLWLAPEADTQYF.

This clonotype appeared many times. The CDR3 DNA sequence: TGTGCCATCAGTGTGTGGGGTCCTAGCTCCTACGAGCAGTACTTC. This sequence encodes CAISVWGPSSYEQYF. The rearrangement uses TRBV10-3 and TRBJ2-7; D remains ambiguous. Germline CDR1 reads ENHRY; CDR2 reads SYGVKD. CDR3 size: 15 residues. V lost 4 bases and J 0 bases, leaving 13 bases between the germline ends.

V and J are TRBV29-1 and TRBJ2-7; weak D call: TRBD2 (6 bases). This CDR3 region has 14 residues. Trimming removed 1 base at V and 7 bases at J, with 17 bases between. CDR1 is SQVTM and CDR2 is ANQGSEA in the germline V gene. CDR3 DNA sequence: TGCAGCGTTGAAGTGGGGCGTAGCGGCAATGAGCAGTACTTC. Residues: CSVEVGRSGNEQYF.

The chain links TRBV20-1 to TRBJ2-7; perhaps TRBD2 as D (6 bases). The CDR3 contains 14 residues. V lost 4 bases, J lost 2 bases, and 15 bases lay in between. The germline V gene encodes CDR1 DFQATT and CDR2 SNEGSKA (reference sequence). As DNA, the CDR3 is TGCAGTGCTATAGAGAGGCGGGGCCCCTACGAGCAGTACTTC. Translated, it gives CSAIERRGPYEQYF.

V is TRBV6-2 or TRBV6-3 and J is TRBJ2-3; 8 bases are a match to TRBD2. CDR1 is MNHEY and CDR2 is SVGEGT in the germline V gene. The CDR3 is 14 amino acids. Unmatched junction bases numbered 9, after V lost 6 bases and J lost 7 bases. CDR3 bases: TGTGCCAGCAGCGGACTAGCAAGCGGGTATACGCAGTATTTT. Its protein product is CASSGLASGYTQYF.